This is a list of T cell receptor beta chains from one sample in a study of beta chain features in type 1 diabetes. Sequenced by immunoSEQ multiplex PCR; TCRdb stores in-frame clones only, minus some. Of roughly 160,000 clones listed, around 7.9% are singletons. The sequencing sample was made of central memory CD4+ T cells from blood. The receptors were gathered from a man younger than 35 with type 1 diabetes. Each CDR3 is given with its conserved first and last residue. The D gene is left open where the match is weak. Size is stated for part of the rows, as once, few or many counts, or as a class when the clone is expanded.

>TRBV14|.|.|TRBJ2-3
CASKPLTQHTDTQYF
TGTGCCAGCAAACCCTTAACGCAACACACAGATACGCAGTATTTT
>TRBV2|TRBD2|.|TRBJ2-3
CASLAGVTDTQYF
TGTGCCAGCCTAGCGGGAGTCACAGATACGCAGTATTTT
>TRBV19|.|few|TRBJ2-3
CASLPAGSTDTQYF
TGTGCCAGTCTTCCGGCGGGTAGCACAGATACGCAGTATTTT
>TRBV10-3|.|few|TRBJ2-2
CAISDVQTPGTGELFF
TGTGCCATCAGTGATGTTCAAACCCCGGGGACCGGGGAGCTGTTTTTT
>TRBV5-1|.|.|TRBJ2-3
CASSDRLFTDTQYF
TGCGCCAGCAGCGACAGGCTCTTCACAGATACGCAGTATTTT
>TRBV6-6|TRBD1|many|TRBJ2-2
CASSSSGTGLGELFF
TGTGCCAGCAGTTCATCCGGGACAGGGTTAGGGGAGCTGTTTTTT
>TRBV11-2|TRBD1|few|TRBJ1-1
CASSKTGEQGTEAFF
TGTGCCAGCAGCAAGACAGGGGAACAGGGTACTGAAGCTTTCTTT
>TRBV5-6|.|.|TRBJ2-7
CASSSGAYEQYF
TGTGCCAGCAGCTCCGGTGCCTACGAGCAGTACTTC
>TRBV2|TRBD2|once|TRBJ2-2
CASSRGGYGGELFF
TGTGCCAGCAGCCGCGGGGGGTACGGCGGGGAGCTGTTTTTT
>TRBV9|.|.|TRBJ2-1
CASSVDGVSYNEQFF
TGTGCCAGCAGCGTAGACGGGGTATCCTACAATGAGCAGTTCTTC
>TRBV27|.|few|TRBJ2-1
CASSRGNEQFF
TGTGCCAGCAGCCGGGGCAATGAGCAGTTCTTC
>TRBV30|TRBD2|few|TRBJ2-7
CAWRGLAGSSYEQYF
TGTGCCTGGAGAGGACTAGCGGGAAGCTCCTACGAGCAGTACTTC
>TRBV11-3|.|few|TRBJ2-2
CASASPNTGELFF
TGTGCCAGCGCGAGCCCGAACACCGGGGAGCTGTTTTTT
>TRBV5-1|TRBD1|few|TRBJ2-1
CASSWGTGGYNEQFF
TGCGCCAGCAGCTGGGGGACAGGGGGGTACAATGAGCAGTTCTTC
>TRBV6-4|.|many|TRBJ1-1
CASQRRGPEAFF
TGTGCCAGTCAACGAAGGGGCCCTGAAGCTTTCTTT
>TRBV18|.|.|TRBJ1-2
CASSPTLGGNYGYTF
TGTGCCAGCTCACCCACCCTAGGGGGAAACTATGGCTACACCTTC
>TRBV5-1|TRBD1|.|TRBJ1-2
CASSLGTGPNYGYTF
TGCGCCAGCAGCTTGGGGACAGGGCCTAACTATGGCTACACCTTC
>TRBV28|.|few|TRBJ2-3
CASSYSDRTDTQYF
TGTGCCAGCAGTTACAGTGATAGGACAGATACGCAGTATTTT
>TRBV11-2|TRBD1|few|TRBJ2-2
CASSLNRGRGTGELFF
TGTGCCAGCAGCCTTAACAGGGGGCGCGGCACCGGGGAGCTGTTTTTT
>TRBV18|.|.|TRBJ2-7
CASSTGQRNYEQYF
TGTGCCAGCTCAACAGGACAGAGAAACTACGAGCAGTACTTC
>TRBV18|.|few|TRBJ2-5
CASSPGQYQETQYF
TGTGCCAGCTCACCCGGACAGTACCAAGAGACCCAGTACTTC
>TRBV28|.|few|TRBJ2-2
CASSWQGTAGELFF
TGTGCCAGCAGTTGGCAGGGGACGGCCGGGGAGCTGTTTTTT
>TRBV7-9|.|few|TRBJ2-6
CATGPREVNSGANVLTF
TGTGCCACGGGCCCGAGGGAAGTGAACTCTGGGGCCAACGTCCTGACTTTC
>TRBV4-3|.|.|TRBJ1-4
CASSQDPPTAQLRDEKLFF
TGCGCCAGCAGCCAAGATCCCCCGACAGCTCAGCTCCGGGATGAAAAACTGTTTTTT
>TRBV28|TRBD1|.|TRBJ1-5
CASTTTGGYQPQHF
TGTGCCAGCACCACGACAGGGGGCTATCAGCCCCAGCATTTT
>TRBV7-2|.|.|TRBJ2-2
CASSPTQGGTTGELFF
TGTGCCAGCAGCCCAACTCAGGGGGGAACAACCGGGGAGCTGTTTTTT
>TRBV15|.|.|TRBJ1-2
CATSRDGTGYTF
TGTGCCACCAGCAGGGACGGGACAGGCTACACCTTC
>TRBV18|TRBD1|few|TRBJ2-7
CASSLTGGSYEQYF
TGTGCCAGCTCACTTACAGGGGGATCCTACGAGCAGTACTTC
>TRBV9|TRBD1|.|TRBJ1-1
CASSPGTGSTEAFF
TGTGCCAGCAGCCCCGGGACAGGGAGCACTGAAGCTTTCTTT